This TCR beta chain emerged from a study of identical twins. Overall study results and limits: Twin-shared out-of-frame alpha sequences showed excess low generation probability.

TCRdb called the 5' RACE reads again in MiXCR, with one record for every CDR3 protein. This sample carries fewer than 250,000 distinct CDR3 sequences, roughly a tenth of them seen once, and the ten largest clones take about 5%. This clonotype was detected only a few times. Its antigen remains unidentified. CDR3 length equals 14 residues. V was pared by 4 bases and J by 1 base, with 12 bases between. Germline V CDR1 and CDR2: SGHRS, YFSETQ. The chain has TRBV5-1 and TRBJ2-7; D unclear. The sequence derives from a woman younger than 30 in good health. Specimen: memory (CD45RO+) T cells sorted from blood. As DNA, the CDR3 is TGCGCCAGCAGCCCACGGGCCGGTTCCTACGAGCAGTACTTC. Translating gives CASSPRAGSYEQYF.